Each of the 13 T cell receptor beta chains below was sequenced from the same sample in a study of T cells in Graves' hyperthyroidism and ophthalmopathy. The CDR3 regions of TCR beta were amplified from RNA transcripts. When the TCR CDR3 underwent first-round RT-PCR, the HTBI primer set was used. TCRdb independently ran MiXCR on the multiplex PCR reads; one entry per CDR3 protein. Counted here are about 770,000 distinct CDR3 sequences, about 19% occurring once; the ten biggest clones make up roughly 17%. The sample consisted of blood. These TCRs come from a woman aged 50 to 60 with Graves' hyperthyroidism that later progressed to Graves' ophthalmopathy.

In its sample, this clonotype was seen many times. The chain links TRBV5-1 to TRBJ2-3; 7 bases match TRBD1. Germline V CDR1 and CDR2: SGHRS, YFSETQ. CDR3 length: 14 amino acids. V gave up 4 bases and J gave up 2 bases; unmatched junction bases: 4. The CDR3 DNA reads TGCGCCAGCAGCAGGGGGCGACCCACAGATACGCAGTATTTT. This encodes CASSRGRPTDTQYF.

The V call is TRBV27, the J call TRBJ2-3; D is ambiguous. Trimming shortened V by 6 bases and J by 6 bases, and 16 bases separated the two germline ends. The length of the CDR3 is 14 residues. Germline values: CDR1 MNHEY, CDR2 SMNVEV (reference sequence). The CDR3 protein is CASSRKPHSDTQYF. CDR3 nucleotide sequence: TGTGCCAGCAGCCGAAAGCCGCACAGTGATACGCAGTATTTT.

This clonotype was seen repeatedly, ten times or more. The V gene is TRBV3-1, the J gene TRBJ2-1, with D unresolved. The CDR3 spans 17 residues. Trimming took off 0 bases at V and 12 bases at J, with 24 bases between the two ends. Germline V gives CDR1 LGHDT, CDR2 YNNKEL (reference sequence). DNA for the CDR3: TGTGCCAGCAGCCAAGAGGGTGTGGTGGGCAGGCAATCCGTGCAGTTCTTC. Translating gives CASSQEGVVGRQSVQFF.

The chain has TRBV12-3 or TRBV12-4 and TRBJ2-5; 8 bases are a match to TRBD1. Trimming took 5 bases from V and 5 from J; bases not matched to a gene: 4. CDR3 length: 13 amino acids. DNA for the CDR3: TGTGCCAGCAGTGACTACAGGGGGGAGACCCAGTACTTC. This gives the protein CASSDYRGETQYF.

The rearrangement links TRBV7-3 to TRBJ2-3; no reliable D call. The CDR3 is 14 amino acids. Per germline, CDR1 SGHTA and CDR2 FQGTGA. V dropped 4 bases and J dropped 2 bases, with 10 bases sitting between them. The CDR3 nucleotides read TGTGCCAGCAGCTCCCCCGGGCACACAGATACGCAGTATTTT. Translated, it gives CASSSPGHTDTQYF.

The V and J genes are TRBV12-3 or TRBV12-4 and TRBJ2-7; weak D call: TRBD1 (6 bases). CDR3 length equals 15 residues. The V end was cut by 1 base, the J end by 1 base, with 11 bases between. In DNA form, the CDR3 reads TGTGCCAGCAGTTTAGGGGACACCAATTCCTACGAGCAGTACTTC. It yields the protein CASSLGDTNSYEQYF.

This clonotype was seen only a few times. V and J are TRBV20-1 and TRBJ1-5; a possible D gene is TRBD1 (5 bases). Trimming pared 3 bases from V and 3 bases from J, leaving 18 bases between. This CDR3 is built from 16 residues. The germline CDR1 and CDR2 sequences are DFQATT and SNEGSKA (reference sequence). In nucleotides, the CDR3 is TGCAGTGCTAGGGACTACCGCGGGGGGACCAATCAGCCCCAGCATTTT. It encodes CSARDYRGGTNQPQHF.

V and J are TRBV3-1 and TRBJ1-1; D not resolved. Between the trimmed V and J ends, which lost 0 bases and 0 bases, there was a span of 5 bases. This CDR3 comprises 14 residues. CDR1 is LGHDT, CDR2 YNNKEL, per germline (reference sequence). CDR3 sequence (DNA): TGTGCCAGCAGCCAAGAGACTTTGAACACTGAAGCTTTCTTT. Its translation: CASSQETLNTEAFF.

This chain's CDR3 is CASNRDRSTDTQYF. In nucleotides, the CDR3 is TGTGCCAGCAATAGGGACAGAAGCACAGATACGCAGTATTTT. V usage is TRBV12-3 or TRBV12-4 and J usage is TRBJ2-3, with 7 bases matching TRBD1. The CDR3 is made up of 14 amino acids. V was pared by 7 bases and J by 0 bases, with 4 bases of the junction left unmatched.

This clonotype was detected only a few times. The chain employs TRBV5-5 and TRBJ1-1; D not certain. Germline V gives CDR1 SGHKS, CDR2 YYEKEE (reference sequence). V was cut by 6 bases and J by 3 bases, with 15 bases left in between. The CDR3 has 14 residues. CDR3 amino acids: CASTRRPLDTEAFF. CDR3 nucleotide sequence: TGTGCCAGCACAAGGCGGCCTCTGGACACTGAAGCTTTCTTT.

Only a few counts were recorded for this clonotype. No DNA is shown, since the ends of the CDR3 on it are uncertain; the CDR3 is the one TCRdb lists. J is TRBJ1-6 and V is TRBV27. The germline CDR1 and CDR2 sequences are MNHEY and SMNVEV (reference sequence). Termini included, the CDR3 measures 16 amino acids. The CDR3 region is CASSSSTEAYNSPLHF.

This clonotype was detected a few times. CDR3 in amino acids: CASSSLAGRTDTQYF. In nucleotides, the CDR3 is TGCGCCAGCAGCTCACTAGCGGGCCGCACAGATACGCAGTATTTT. The chain links TRBV5-1 to TRBJ2-3, with 9 bases matching TRBD2. V trimming: 3 bases; J trimming: 1 base; junction bases outside the gene matches: 3. This CDR3 region has 15 residues. CDR1 is SGHRS, CDR2 YFSETQ, per germline.

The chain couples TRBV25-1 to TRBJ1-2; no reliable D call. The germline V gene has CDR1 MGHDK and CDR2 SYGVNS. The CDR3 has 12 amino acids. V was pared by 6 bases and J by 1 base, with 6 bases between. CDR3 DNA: TGTGCCAGCAGATACAGTAACTATGGCTACACCTTC. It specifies CASRYSNYGYTF.